This T cell receptor (beta chain) stems from a study of OX40 agonist ivuxolimab in advanced cancers. Study background: Enrolled patients in dose escalation had cancers that were hepatocellular carcinoma, melanoma, renal cell or head and neck cancer. Findings and limits, study-wide: At doses 0.1 to 3.0 mg/kg, CD4+ and CD8+ clones expanded. More expanded clones were seen, on average, in CD8+ T cells than in CD4+.

Assay: immunoSEQ multiplex PCR; the TCRdb copy retains only in-frame clones and omits some. The sample records about 98,000 clones, less than 90% being singletons. As regards this clone: Its specificity is not known.

There are 14 residues in the CDR3. V was trimmed by 5 bases and J by 5 bases, leaving 13 bases between them. Germline CDR1 reads SGHTA; CDR2 reads FQGNSA. This clonotype was obtained from an adult with an advanced solid tumor such as melanoma, head and neck, liver or kidney cancer. This chain links TRBV7-2 with TRBJ1-5; TRBD1 is a possible D gene (5 bases). This sample comprised CD4+ or CD8+ T cells sorted from blood, obtained in a trial of the OX40 agonist ivuxolimab. The CDR3 DNA reads TGTGCCAGCAGCCCTGCGGGGGTACATCAGCCCCAGCATTTT. Amino acid sequence: CASSPAGVHQPQHF.